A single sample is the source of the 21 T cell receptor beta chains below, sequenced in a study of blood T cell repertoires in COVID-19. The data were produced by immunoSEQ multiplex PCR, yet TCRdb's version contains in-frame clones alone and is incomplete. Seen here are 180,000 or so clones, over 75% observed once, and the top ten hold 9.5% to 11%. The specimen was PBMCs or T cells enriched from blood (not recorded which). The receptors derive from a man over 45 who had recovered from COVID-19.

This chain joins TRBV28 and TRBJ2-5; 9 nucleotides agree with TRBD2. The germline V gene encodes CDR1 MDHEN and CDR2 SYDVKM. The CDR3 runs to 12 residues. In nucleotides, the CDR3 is TGTGTCACCAGCGGGAGGCGGGAGACCCAGTACTTC. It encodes CVTSGRRETQYF.

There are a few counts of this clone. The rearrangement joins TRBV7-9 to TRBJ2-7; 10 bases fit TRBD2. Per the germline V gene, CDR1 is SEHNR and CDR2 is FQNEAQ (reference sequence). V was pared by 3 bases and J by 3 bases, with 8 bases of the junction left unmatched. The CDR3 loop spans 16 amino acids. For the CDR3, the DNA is TGTGCCAGCAGCTTTTGGACTAGCGGAATTGACTACGAGCAGTACTTC. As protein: CASSFWTSGIDYEQYF.

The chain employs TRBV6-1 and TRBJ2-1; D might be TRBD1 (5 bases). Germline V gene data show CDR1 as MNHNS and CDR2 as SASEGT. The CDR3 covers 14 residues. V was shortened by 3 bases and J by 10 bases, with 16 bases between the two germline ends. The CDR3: CASSDGDSFREQFF. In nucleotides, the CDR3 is TGTGCCAGCAGTGATGGAGACAGCTTTAGGGAGCAGTTCTTC.

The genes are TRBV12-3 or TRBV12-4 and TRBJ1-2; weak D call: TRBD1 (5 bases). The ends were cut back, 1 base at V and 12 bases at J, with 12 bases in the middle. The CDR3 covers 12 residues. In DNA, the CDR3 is TGTGCCAGCAGTTTAGGCCCAGGGTCGAACACCTTC. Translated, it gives CASSLGPGSNTF.

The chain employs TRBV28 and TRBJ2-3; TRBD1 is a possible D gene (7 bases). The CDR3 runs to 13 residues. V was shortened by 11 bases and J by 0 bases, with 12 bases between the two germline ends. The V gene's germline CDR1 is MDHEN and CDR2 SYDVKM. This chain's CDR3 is CAGGTASTDTQYF. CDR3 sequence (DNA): TGTGCCGGGGGGACAGCTAGCACAGATACGCAGTATTTT.

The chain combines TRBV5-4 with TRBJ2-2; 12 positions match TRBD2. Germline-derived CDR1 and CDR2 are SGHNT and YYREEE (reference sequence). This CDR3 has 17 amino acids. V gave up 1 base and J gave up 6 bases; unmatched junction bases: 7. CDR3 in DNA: TGTGCCAGCAGCTTGTTTCTAGCGGGGGGGCCAGCCGGGGAGCTGTTTTTT. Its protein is CASSLFLAGGPAGELFF.

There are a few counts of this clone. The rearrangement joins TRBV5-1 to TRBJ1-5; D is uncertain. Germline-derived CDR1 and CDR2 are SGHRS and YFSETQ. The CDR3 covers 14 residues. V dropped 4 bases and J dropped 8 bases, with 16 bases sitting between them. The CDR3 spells CASSPGVMGEPQHF. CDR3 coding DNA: TGCGCCAGCAGCCCGGGAGTAATGGGAGAGCCCCAGCATTTT.

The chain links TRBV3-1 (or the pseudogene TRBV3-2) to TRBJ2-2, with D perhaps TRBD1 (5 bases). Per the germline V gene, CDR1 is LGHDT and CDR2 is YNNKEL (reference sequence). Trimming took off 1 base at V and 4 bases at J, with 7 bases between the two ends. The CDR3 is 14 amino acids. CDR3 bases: TGTGCCAGCAGCCAAGTCCAGGGCACCGGGGAGCTGTTTTTT. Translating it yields CASSQVQGTGELFF.

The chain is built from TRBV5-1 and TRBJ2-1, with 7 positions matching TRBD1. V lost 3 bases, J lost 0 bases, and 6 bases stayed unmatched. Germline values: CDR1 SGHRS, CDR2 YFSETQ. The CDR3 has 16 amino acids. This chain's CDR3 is CASSWGTASSYNEQFF. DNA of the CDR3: TGCGCCAGCAGCTGGGGGACAGCGAGCTCCTACAATGAGCAGTTCTTC.

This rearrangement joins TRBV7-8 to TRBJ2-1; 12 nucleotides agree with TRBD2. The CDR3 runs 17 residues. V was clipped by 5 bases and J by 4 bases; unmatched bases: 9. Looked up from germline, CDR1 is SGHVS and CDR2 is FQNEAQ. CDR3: CASSLLGLAGGYNEQFF. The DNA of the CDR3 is TGTGCCAGCAGCCTCCTTGGGCTAGCGGGGGGGTACAATGAGCAGTTCTTC.

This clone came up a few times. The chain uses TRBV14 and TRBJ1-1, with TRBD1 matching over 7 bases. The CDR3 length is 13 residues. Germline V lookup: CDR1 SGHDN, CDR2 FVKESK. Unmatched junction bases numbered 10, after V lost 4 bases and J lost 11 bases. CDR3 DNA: TGTGCCAGCAGCCCACGGACAGGAGTAGGGGCTTTCTTT. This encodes CASSPRTGVGAFF.

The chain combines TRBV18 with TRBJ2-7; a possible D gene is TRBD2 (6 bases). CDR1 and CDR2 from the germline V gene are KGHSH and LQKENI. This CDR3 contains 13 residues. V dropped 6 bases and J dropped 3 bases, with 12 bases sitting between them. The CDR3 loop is CASSWRADYEQYF. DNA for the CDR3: TGTGCCAGCTCGTGGAGGGCAGACTACGAGCAGTACTTC.

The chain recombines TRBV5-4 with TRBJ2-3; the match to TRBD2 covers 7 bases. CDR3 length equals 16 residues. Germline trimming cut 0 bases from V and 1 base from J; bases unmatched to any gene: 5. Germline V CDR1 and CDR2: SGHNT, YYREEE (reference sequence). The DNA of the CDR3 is TGTGCCAGCAGCTTGGATGCGCTAGCGGGCACAGATACGCAGTATTTT. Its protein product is CASSLDALAGTDTQYF. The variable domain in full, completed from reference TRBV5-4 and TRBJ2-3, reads ETGVTQSPTHLIKTRGQQVTLRCSSQSGHNTVSWYQQALGQGPQFIFQYYREEENGRGNFPPRFSGLQFPNYSSELNVNALELDDSALYLCASSLDALAGTDTQYFGPGTRLTVL.

The CDR3 sequence: CASRGQGQGWEQYF. The DNA of the CDR3 is TGTGCCAGCAGGGGACAGGGGCAGGGATGGGAGCAGTACTTC. V usage is TRBV25-1 and J usage is TRBJ2-7; 10 positions agree with TRBD1. CDR1 and CDR2 from the germline V gene are MGHDK and SYGVNS. This CDR3 contains 14 residues. J gave up 7 bases and V 6 bases, and 9 bases lay outside the gene matches.

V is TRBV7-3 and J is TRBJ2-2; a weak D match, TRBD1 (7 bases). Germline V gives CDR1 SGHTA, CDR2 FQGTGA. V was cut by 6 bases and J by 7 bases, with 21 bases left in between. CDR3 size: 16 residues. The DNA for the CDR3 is TGTGCCAGCAGTACGCCAGGGGGGACCACGGACGGGGAGCTGTTTTTT. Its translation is CASSTPGGTTDGELFF.

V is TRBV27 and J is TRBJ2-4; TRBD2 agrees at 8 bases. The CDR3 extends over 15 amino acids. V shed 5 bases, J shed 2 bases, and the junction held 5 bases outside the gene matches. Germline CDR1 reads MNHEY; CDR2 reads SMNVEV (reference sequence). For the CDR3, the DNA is TGTGCCAGCAGTCCCGGGGGGGGGACCAAAAACATTCAGTACTTC. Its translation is CASSPGGGTKNIQYF.

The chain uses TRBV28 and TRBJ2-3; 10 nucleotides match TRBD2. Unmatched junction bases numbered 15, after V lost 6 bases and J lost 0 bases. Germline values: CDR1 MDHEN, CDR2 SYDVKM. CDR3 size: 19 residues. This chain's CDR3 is CASRQFGASGGPSTDTQYF. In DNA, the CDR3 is TGTGCCAGCAGACAATTTGGGGCTAGCGGGGGCCCTAGCACAGATACGCAGTATTTT.

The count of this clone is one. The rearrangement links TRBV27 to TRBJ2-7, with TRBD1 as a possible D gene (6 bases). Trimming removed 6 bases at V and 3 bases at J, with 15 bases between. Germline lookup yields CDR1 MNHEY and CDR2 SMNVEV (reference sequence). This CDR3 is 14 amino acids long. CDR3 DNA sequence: TGTGCCAGCAGCCACCCCGGACAGAGCTACGAGCAGTACTTC. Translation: CASSHPGQSYEQYF.

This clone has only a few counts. This CDR3 is CASSPLPSGTGAQETQYF. CDR3 coding DNA: TGTGCCAGCTCACCCCTCCCGTCCGGGACAGGGGCGCAAGAGACCCAGTACTTC. V and J are TRBV18 and TRBJ2-5; 10 bases agree with TRBD1. The germline V gene encodes CDR1 KGHSH and CDR2 LQKENI. J gave up 2 bases and V 3 bases, and 12 bases lay outside the gene matches. The CDR3 extends over 18 amino acids.

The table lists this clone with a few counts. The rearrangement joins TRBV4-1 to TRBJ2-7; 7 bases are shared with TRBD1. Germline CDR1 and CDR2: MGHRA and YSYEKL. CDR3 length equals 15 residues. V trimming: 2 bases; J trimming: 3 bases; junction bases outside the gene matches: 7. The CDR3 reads CASSQRLAGGYEQYF. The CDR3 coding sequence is TGCGCCAGCAGCCAACGTTTAGCAGGGGGCTACGAGCAGTACTTC.

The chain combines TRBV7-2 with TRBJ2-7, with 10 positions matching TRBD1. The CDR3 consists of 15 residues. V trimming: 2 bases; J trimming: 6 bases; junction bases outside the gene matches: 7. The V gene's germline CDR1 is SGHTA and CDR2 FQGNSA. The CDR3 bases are TGTGCCAGCAGCTTACAGGGACAGGGGTTGAGCGAGCAGTACTTC. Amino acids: CASSLQGQGLSEQYF.